Listed below are T cell receptor beta chains from one sample, sequenced in a study of cytomegalovirus exposure and HLA in healthy donors. Produced via immunoSEQ multiplex PCR; TCRdb's table is partial and in-frame only. This sample has about 230,000 clones; about 84% occur once, and the top ten carry 1% to 1.5%. Sequencing was performed on PBMCs. The receptors originated from a human donor in good health. Each CDR3 is given with its conserved first and last residue. D genes are given only for firm matches. For some rows the clone size is stated as once, few or many, or as a class when expanded; others skip it.

V gene	J gene	clone size	D gene	CDR3 DNA	CDR3 protein
TRBV18	TRBJ1-2	once	NA	TGTGCCAGCTCACCGGGGGACTCAATCCCCCCTTGGAATGGCTACACCTTC	CASSPGDSIPPWNGYTF
TRBV6-6	TRBJ1-1	NA	NA	TGTGCCAGCAGTTACTTGCGGGATACGAACACTGAAGCTTTCTTT	CASSYLRDTNTEAFF
TRBV7-2	TRBJ2-2	NA	NA	TGTGCCAGCAGCGTAGCGCAGACCGGGGAGCTGTTTTTT	CASSVAQTGELFF
TRBV10-3	TRBJ2-3	NA	NA	TGTGCCATCACCGAGACAGTTGGAGATACGCAGTATTTT	CAITETVGDTQYF
TRBV29-1	TRBJ2-7	once	TRBD1	TGCAGCGTCTACAGGGGAATTTCCTACGAGCAGTACTTC	CSVYRGISYEQYF
TRBV11-2	TRBJ2-3	NA	TRBD2	TGTGCCAGCAGCCCCAGACTAGCGGGGGTTATACGTGGGCAGTATTTT	CASSPRLAGVIRGQYF
TRBV7-9	TRBJ2-1	NA	TRBD2	TGTGCCAGCAGCTTGCCTAGCGGGAGGGCCGCGAATGAGCAGTTCTTC	CASSLPSGRAANEQFF
TRBV4-2	TRBJ1-5	NA	NA	TGTGCCAGCAGCCAAGCGGGTAACAATCAGCCCCAGCATTTT	CASSQAGNNQPQHF
TRBV7-8	TRBJ2-1	NA	TRBD2	TGTGCCAGCAGCTTAGAAGGCGGGAGCTCCTACAATGAGCAGTTCTTC	CASSLEGGSSYNEQFF
TRBV4-1	TRBJ2-3	NA	NA	TGCGCCAGCAGCCATATGGGCAGGAGGGCCACAGATACGCAGTATTTT	CASSHMGRRATDTQYF
TRBV5-1	TRBJ1-2	NA	NA	TGCGCCAGCACCCCGAGCCAGGGCACTTCTGGTGGCTACACCTTC	CASTPSQGTSGGYTF
TRBV25-1	TRBJ2-5	NA	TRBD2	TGTGCCAGCAGTGAATTAGAAGCGGGGGTTGAAGAGACCCAGTACTTC	CASSELEAGVEETQYF
TRBV28	TRBJ1-3	NA	NA	TGTGCCAGCAGCTCTTCAAACACCATATATTTT	CASSSSNTIYF
TRBV6-5	TRBJ2-7	NA	TRBD1	TGTGCCAGCAGTTCCCCTCCGGACAGGGGGTCCTACGAGCAGTACTTC	CASSSPPDRGSYEQYF
TRBV5-4	TRBJ2-7	NA	NA	TGTGCCAGCAGCTTGGGGGTAAGCGAGGACACGACGAGGGAGCAGTACTTC	CASSLGVSEDTTREQYF
TRBV7-9	TRBJ1-1	NA	NA	TGTGCCAGCAACTCAATGACGGTTGGGGCTGGCACTGAAGCTTTCTTT	CASNSMTVGAGTEAFF
TRBV7-2	TRBJ1-1	NA	NA	TGTGCCAGCAGCTTAGCCACAGCATCGTCGGCTGAAGCTTTCTTT	CASSLATASSAEAFF
TRBV4-3	TRBJ2-7	NA	TRBD1	TGCGCCAGCAGCCAATCAGGGGGTACTTCCGAGCAGTACTTC	CASSQSGGTSEQYF
TRBV4-1	TRBJ2-7	NA	TRBD2	TGCGCCAGCAGCCAAGGGCGGGCTAGCGGGAGAATCGAGCAGTACTTC	CASSQGRASGRIEQYF
TRBV5-1	TRBJ1-1	few	TRBD1	TGCGCCAGCAGCTTGGCCGTAACCGACAGGGGAGCTTTCTTT	CASSLAVTDRGAFF
TRBV30	TRBJ1-2	NA	TRBD1	TGTGCCTGGAGGGGGACAGGGCCGGGCTACACCTTC	CAWRGTGPGYTF
TRBV6-6	TRBJ1-2	NA	TRBD1	TGTGCCAGCAGTGACTACAGGGGGAGCGATGGCTACACCTTC	CASSDYRGSDGYTF
TRBV6-5	TRBJ1-4	NA	NA	TGTGCCAGCAGTTTAGGACTGACAACTAATGAAAAACTGTTTTTT	CASSLGLTTNEKLFF
TRBV18	TRBJ1-1	NA	NA	TGTGCCAGCTCACCACGTCAGGGTGAAGCTTTCTTT	CASSPRQGEAFF
TRBV7-9	TRBJ2-7	few	TRBD1	TGTTCCAGCAGCTTAGACAGGGAATGGGCGGAGCAGTACTTC	CSSSLDREWAEQYF
TRBV5-4	TRBJ2-7	NA	NA	TGTGCCAGCAGCTTCGGGACACCAAACTACGAGCAGTACTTC	CASSFGTPNYEQYF
TRBV7-9	TRBJ2-7	NA	NA	TGTGCCAGCAGCATTAGCGTAAGCTCCTACGAGCAGTACTTC	CASSISVSSYEQYF
TRBV11-2	TRBJ1-1	NA	NA	TGTGCCAGCAGTCACGCGGCTCGGAACACTGAAGCTTTCTTT	CASSHAARNTEAFF
TRBV30	TRBJ2-3	NA	TRBD2	TGTGCCTGGAGTATTCTTAGCGGGAGTTACACAGATACGCAGTATTTT	CAWSILSGSYTDTQYF
TRBV5-1	TRBJ1-1	once	TRBD1	TGCGCCAGCAGCTTTTCTAGGGGGCTGAACACTGAAGCTTTCTTT	CASSFSRGLNTEAFF
TRBV21-1	TRBJ2-2	NA	NA	TGTGCCAGCAGCAAGTGGACTAGCGGGAGGGCCGCGGGCACCGGGGAGCTGTTTTTT	CASSKWTSGRAAGTGELFF
TRBV12-5	TRBJ2-6	few	TRBD1	TGTGCTAGTGCCCAGGGGGACAACGTCCTGACTTTC	CASAQGDNVLTF
TRBV6-6	TRBJ1-2	NA	NA	TGTGCCAGCAGTTCAGGCAGAGTCTATGGCTACACCTTC	CASSSGRVYGYTF
TRBV6-1	TRBJ2-7	NA	TRBD1	TGTGCCAGCAGTGCGCCGGGACAGAGGTACGAGCAGTACTTC	CASSAPGQRYEQYF
TRBV7-3	TRBJ2-1	NA	NA	TGTGCCAGCAGCCCCAGCGGGCCCGTCTACAATGAGCAGTTCTTC	CASSPSGPVYNEQFF
TRBV5-1	TRBJ1-1	NA	NA	TGCGCCAGCGGCGGGGGCGCGCGCACTGAAGCTTTCTTT	CASGGGARTEAFF
TRBV9	TRBJ2-7	NA	TRBD1	TGTGCCAGCTCTCGGAGCAGGGGGCACGAGCAGTACTTC	CASSRSRGHEQYF
TRBV15	TRBJ2-1	NA	NA	TGTGCCACCAGCAGAGGAGGGGGAGAGTCCTACAATGAGCAGTTCTTC	CATSRGGGESYNEQFF
TRBV2	TRBJ1-2	NA	NA	TGTGCCAGCAGTGCAGGGGTTTTCAACTATGGCTACACCTTC	CASSAGVFNYGYTF
TRBV7-3	TRBJ1-1	NA	TRBD1	TGTGCCAGCAGCCTACATGCGGGACTTGAAAACAGGGGGCGTACTGAAGCTTTCTTT	CASSLHAGLENRGRTEAFF
TRBV6-5	TRBJ2-5	NA	NA	TGTGCCAGCAGCTACGGGGCAGGGCAAGAGACCCAGTACTTC	CASSYGAGQETQYF
TRBV10-3	TRBJ2-1	NA	NA	TGTGCCATCAGTGATCTTGACAGGACCGAACAGTTCTTC	CAISDLDRTEQFF
TRBV5-1	TRBJ1-4	NA	NA	TGCGCCAGCAGCTTACCGGGGGGAGGTGAAAAACTGTTTTTT	CASSLPGGGEKLFF
TRBV5-1	TRBJ2-5	NA	NA	TGCGCCAGCAGCTCCGGTTGGGCCAGGGTGGGCCAAGAGACCCAGTACTTC	CASSSGWARVGQETQYF
TRBV4-1	TRBJ2-4	few	TRBD1	TGCGCCAGCAGCCAACTCCTCAGCCGGGACAGGGAACAAAGGAACATTCAGTACTTC	CASSQLLSRDREQRNIQYF
TRBV7-7	TRBJ2-3	NA	TRBD2	TGTGCTAGCAGCTTAGGCGGGACTAGCGGGAGAGATACGCAGTATTTT	CASSLGGTSGRDTQYF
TRBV6-5	TRBJ2-3	NA	TRBD2	TGTGCCAGCAAGAGGAGGACTAGCGGCACAGATACGCAGTATTTT	CASKRRTSGTDTQYF
TRBV5-1	TRBJ1-2	few	TRBD1	TGCGCCAGCAGCCCCGGGACAGCTACAAACTATGGCTACACCTTC	CASSPGTATNYGYTF
TRBV4-1	TRBJ2-7	NA	NA	TGCGCCAGCAGCCAAGAAACCCCAGACTCCTACGAGCAGTACTTC	CASSQETPDSYEQYF
TRBV6-1	TRBJ2-2	few	NA	TGTGCCAGCAGTCTAGCAGCGAACACCGGGGAGCTGTTTTTT	CASSLAANTGELFF
TRBV9	TRBJ2-2	NA	NA	TGTGCCAGCAGCGCCAATGGCAACACCGGGGAGCTGTTTTTT	CASSANGNTGELFF
TRBV5-1	TRBJ1-2	NA	NA	TGCGCCAGCAGCTTGGCGGGGGTGGGCTATGGCTACACCTTC	CASSLAGVGYGYTF
TRBV5-4	TRBJ2-2	NA	TRBD2	TGTGCCAGCAGCCCAGAGGGGCCCGGGAGGGCCGGGGGCGGGGAGCTGTTTTTT	CASSPEGPGRAGGGELFF
TRBV10-3	TRBJ1-5	NA	NA	TGTGCCATCAATGCTGATCAGAATCAGCCCCAGCATTTT	CAINADQNQPQHF
TRBV4-3	TRBJ2-7	once	NA	TGCGCCAGCAGCCAAAGGGTCGGGACAGCCGGGAGGGGCTACGAGCAGTACTTC	CASSQRVGTAGRGYEQYF
TRBV7-9	TRBJ1-2	once	TRBD1	TGTGCCAGCAGCCATGGACAGGAAGCTAACTATGGCTACACCTTC	CASSHGQEANYGYTF
TRBV7-6	TRBJ2-7	NA	TRBD2	TGTGCCAGCAGCTTAGCAGGCGGGAGCACTTCCTACGAGCAGTACTTC	CASSLAGGSTSYEQYF